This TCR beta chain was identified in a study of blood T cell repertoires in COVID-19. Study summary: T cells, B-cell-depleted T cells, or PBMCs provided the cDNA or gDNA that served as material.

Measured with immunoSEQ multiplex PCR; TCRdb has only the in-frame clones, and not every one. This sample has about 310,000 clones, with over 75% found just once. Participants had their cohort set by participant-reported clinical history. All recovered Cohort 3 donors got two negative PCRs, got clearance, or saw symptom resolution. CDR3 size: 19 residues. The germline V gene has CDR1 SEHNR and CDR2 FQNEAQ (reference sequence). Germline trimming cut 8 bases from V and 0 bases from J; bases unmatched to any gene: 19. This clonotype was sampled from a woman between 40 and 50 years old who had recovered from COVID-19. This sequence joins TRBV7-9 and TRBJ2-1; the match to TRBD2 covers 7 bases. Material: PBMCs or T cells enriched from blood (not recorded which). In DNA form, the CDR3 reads TGTGCCAGCCGGTTTTCGTGGGACTACAAATCGAGCTCCTACAATGAGCAGTTCTTC. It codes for CASRFSWDYKSSSYNEQFF.